What follows describes a single T cell receptor (beta chain). Its antigen remains undetermined. No clone much larger than this one lies a single base away; base qualities are absent. Enrolling through a virtual design, the prospective study's participants ranged in age from roughly 18 to 90 years and lived across about two dozen United States geographic areas. Cohort assignment in the prospective study relied on participant-reported clinical history from a screening survey and a study questionnaire. Recovered participants in ImmuneRACE Cohort 3 were defined by two consecutive negative NP/OP PCR tests, clearance by a healthcare professional, or resolution of symptoms. In the prospective study, whole blood, serum and a nasopharyngeal or oropharyngeal swab were collected from each participant by mobile phlebotomists. Participants in the prospective study had the option to provide additional blood draws and questionnaires over a roughly two-month period. Prospective study blood samples were shipped either frozen or at room temperature before DNA extraction.

The data stem from a study of blood T cell repertoires in COVID-19 (dated by TCRdb to the early 2020s). Turning to the overall study: Samples covering the acute and convalescent phases of COVID-19 were provided by collaborators in the United States, Italy and Spain. Where available, HLA class I and class II types were obtained from metadata supplied by the sample provider rather than from assay-based typing. The dataset comprised deeply sampled blood TCRbeta repertoires from subjects exposed to, actively infected with, or recovered from COVID-19. The samples were drawn from two sources: the first 160 participants of the ongoing ImmuneRACE study, and 1,000 to 1,500 subjects contributed by 6 global collaborators. The material from the prospective study consisted of cDNA or gDNA derived from T cells, B-cell-depleted T cells, or PBMCs. The repertoires were released in a freely available public database intended as a resource for research on the immune response to SARS-CoV-2. The sample metadata nearly always contained a de-identified subject ID, COVID-19 status, age in years and sex. Broader findings and caveats from the paper: The quantity of clinical and demographic metadata differed by source and by participant and was supplied without curation.

Via the germline V gene (reference sequence), CDR1 is SGHAT and CDR2 FQDESV. The V end loses 5 bases and the J end loses 0 bases, and a stretch of 9 bases separates them. The CDR3 contains 14 residues, cysteine and phenylalanine counted. CDR3 DNA only is kept here, 42 bases in frame from base 1. The immunoSEQ Assay, a bias-controlled multiplex PCR, was used to amplify TCRbeta CDR3 regions from genomic DNA. In the original analysis: The number of nucleated cells in each sample was estimated from the amplification of reference gene primers within the assay. Sequence reads were collapsed and filtered to measure the absolute abundance of every unique TCRbeta CDR3 rearrangement. For each sample, productive Simpson clonality was calculated as the square root of Simpson's diversity index across productive rearrangements. Imported from immuneACCESS, the table was reduced by TCRdb to in-frame sequences with V and J called. These copies leave out some clones; in studies compared against another copy, an unresolved V gene accounts for under half, and the cause of the remainder is not known. V and J calls and clone size are copied from that table; D and trimming were computed from the DNA. Present in this sample are around 390,000 clones, about 83% of which were seen just once. About 10% of the sample lies in the top ten.

The rearranged segments are TRBV11-1 and TRBJ2-3; the D gene identity is not certain. The sequenced sample consisted of PBMCs or T cells enriched from blood (not recorded which). The receptor was derived from a woman aged 50 to 65 who had recovered from COVID-19. The DNA sequence follows: TGTGCCAGCAGCCCCACCCGGAGCACAGATACGCAGTATTTT. Its product reads: CASSPTRSTDTQYF.